Listed below are T cell receptor beta chains from one sample, sequenced in a study of cytomegalovirus exposure and HLA in healthy donors. Using immunoSEQ multiplex PCR, the repertoire was profiled, and TCRdb retains in-frame clones only, with some absent. The table includes roughly 100,000 clones, 88% detected once. The sequencing sample was made of PBMCs. These receptors were collected from a woman aged 18-35 years in good health and CMV-seropositive. The CDR3 runs from the conserved cysteine through the conserved F or W. D genes are given only for firm matches. Expanded clones get a size class; other rows say once, few or many, or leave the size out.

v_call	d_call	j_call	clone_size	cdr3_aa	cdr3_nt
TRBV7-3	TRBD1	TRBJ1-2	.	CASSPQGEANYGYTF	TGTGCCAGCAGCCCACAGGGGGAAGCTAACTATGGCTACACCTTC
TRBV10-2	.	TRBJ1-2	.	CASKRPEEDGGYTF	TGCGCCAGCAAGCGGCCTGAGGAGGATGGTGGCTACACCTTC
TRBV28	.	TRBJ1-3	.	CASSGKSSGNTIYF	TGTGCCAGCAGTGGCAAAAGCTCTGGAAACACCATATATTTT
TRBV16	.	TRBJ1-6	.	CASSPTGTINSPLHF	TGTGCCAGCAGTCCTACAGGGACCATCAATTCACCCCTCCACTTT
TRBV6-1	TRBD1	TRBJ1-6	.	CASRGQNNSPLHF	TGTGCCAGCAGGGGACAGAATAATTCACCCCTCCACTTT
TRBV2	TRBD1	TRBJ1-5	.	CASSEAGTARHQPQHF	TGTGCCAGCAGTGAAGCGGGGACAGCTCGACATCAGCCCCAGCATTTT
TRBV9	.	TRBJ1-4	.	CASSASPGGSNEKLFF	TGTGCCAGCAGCGCCTCCCCGGGGGGGTCGAATGAAAAACTGTTTTTT
TRBV5-1	TRBD2	TRBJ2-1	.	CASSTGAGGTYNEQFF	TGCGCCAGCAGCACCGGAGCGGGGGGAACCTACAATGAGCAGTTCTTC
TRBV9	TRBD2	TRBJ2-2	.	CASSVAGGETGELFF	TGTGCCAGCAGCGTAGCGGGGGGAGAAACCGGGGAGCTGTTTTTT
TRBV19	TRBD1	TRBJ1-5	.	CASSTSGTVANQPQHF	TGTGCCAGTAGTACTTCAGGGACAGTAGCCAATCAGCCCCAGCATTTT
TRBV19	.	TRBJ2-2	.	CASDLGLGGELFF	TGTGCCTCCGACCTGGGTCTAGGCGGGGAGCTGTTTTTT
TRBV19	TRBD1	TRBJ1-2	.	CASSSGTGRGYTF	TGTGCCAGTAGTTCCGGGACAGGTAGAGGCTACACCTTC
TRBV2	.	TRBJ1-6	.	CASSVRGSSYNSPLHF	TGTGCCAGCAGTGTGCGAGGGAGCTCCTATAATTCACCCCTCCACTTT
TRBV6-1	.	TRBJ1-4	few	CASSSPARGRELFF	TGTGCCAGCAGTTCGCCCGCCAGAGGGAGAGAACTGTTTTTT
TRBV27	.	TRBJ1-1	.	CASSLSRGTEAFF	TGTGCCAGCAGTTTATCACGGGGTACTGAAGCTTTCTTT
TRBV5-1	.	TRBJ2-1	.	CASSLDRASEQFF	TGCGCCAGCAGCTTGGACAGGGCGAGTGAGCAGTTCTTC
TRBV28	.	TRBJ1-1	.	CAISQANTEAFF	TGTGCCATCTCCCAAGCGAACACTGAAGCTTTCTTT
TRBV2	TRBD2	TRBJ2-1	.	CASSGGLAVSEQFF	TGTGCCAGCAGTGGTGGACTAGCCGTTTCAGAGCAGTTCTTC
TRBV5-4	.	TRBJ2-3	.	CASSLVGVSTDTQYF	TGTGCCAGCAGCTTGGTCGGGGTCAGCACAGATACGCAGTATTTT
TRBV19	TRBD2	TRBJ2-3	.	CASSERGGFSSDTQYF	TGTGCCAGTAGTGAGCGGGGGGGCTTTTCGTCGGATACGCAGTATTTT
TRBV20-1	.	TRBJ2-7	.	CSASGDEQYF	TGCAGTGCTTCAGGGGACGAGCAGTACTTC
TRBV7-2	.	TRBJ2-2	.	CASSHYRATGELFF	TGTGCCAGCAGCCATTACAGGGCCACCGGGGAGCTGTTTTTT
TRBV28	TRBD2	TRBJ2-3	.	CASSLLAGGDTQYF	TGTGCCAGCAGCCTACTAGCGGGGGGGGATACGCAGTATTTT
TRBV4-3	.	TRBJ2-2	.	CASSQEAGSPGELFF	TGCGCCAGCAGCCAAGAAGCCGGGTCCCCCGGGGAGCTGTTTTTT
TRBV5-1	TRBD1	TRBJ1-1	.	CASSLLGTGEMNTEAFF	TGCGCCAGCAGCTTGTTGGGGACAGGGGAAATGAACACTGAAGCTTTCTTT
TRBV7-7	.	TRBJ2-7	.	CASSRGRESYEQYF	TGTGCTAGCAGCCGGGGACGGGAGTCCTACGAGCAGTACTTC
TRBV12-1	.	TRBJ2-3	.	CATLQGVGDTQYF	TGTGCCACCTTACAGGGGGTAGGAGATACGCAGTATTTT
TRBV4-3	.	TRBJ1-5	.	CASSPAGAGANQPQHF	TGCGCCAGCAGCCCCGCAGGCGCAGGGGCCAATCAGCCCCAGCATTTT
TRBV19	.	TRBJ2-7	.	CASRPSTGGAWEQYF	TGTGCCAGTAGGCCCTCAACGGGGGGCGCGTGGGAGCAGTACTTC
TRBV7-9	.	TRBJ1-4	.	CASSLYSEKLFF	TGTGCCAGCAGCTTATACTCGGAAAAACTGTTTTTT
TRBV4-1	.	TRBJ2-1	.	CASSQDGRGNEQFF	TGCGCCAGCAGCCAAGATGGCCGAGGGAATGAGCAGTTCTTC
TRBV4-1	.	TRBJ2-7	.	CASSQEDRSSYEQYF	TGCGCCAGCAGCCAAGAAGACAGAAGCTCCTACGAGCAGTACTTC
TRBV11-3	.	TRBJ1-3	.	CASYSSGNTIYF	TGTGCCAGCTACAGCTCTGGAAACACCATATATTTT
TRBV6-4	TRBD2	TRBJ2-3	.	CASSPTSGGGDTQYF	TGTGCCAGCAGCCCCACTAGCGGGGGTGGGGATACGCAGTATTTT
TRBV29-1	TRBD1	TRBJ2-2	few	CSGRQGNGDTGELFF	TGCAGCGGCCGACAGGGGAATGGGGACACCGGGGAGCTGTTTTTT